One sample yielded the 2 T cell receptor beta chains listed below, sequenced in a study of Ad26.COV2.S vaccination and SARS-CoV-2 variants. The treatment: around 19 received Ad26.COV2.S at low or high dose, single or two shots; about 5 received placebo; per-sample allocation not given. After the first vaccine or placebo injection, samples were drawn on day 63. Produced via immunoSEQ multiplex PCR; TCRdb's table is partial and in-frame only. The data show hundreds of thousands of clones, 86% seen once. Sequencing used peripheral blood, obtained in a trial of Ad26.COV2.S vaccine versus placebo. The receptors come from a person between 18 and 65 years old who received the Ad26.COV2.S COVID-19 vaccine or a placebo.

The CDR3 DNA reads TGTGCCAGCAGTGAAGGTGTAGGGTTAAGCTACGAGCAGTACTTC. Protein sequence: CASSEGVGLSYEQYF. The chain is built from TRBV25-1 and TRBJ2-7; D is unresolved. The length of the CDR3 is 15 residues. Germline CDR1 reads MGHDK; CDR2 reads SYGVNS. The V end was cut by 2 bases, the J end by 3 bases, with 14 bases between.

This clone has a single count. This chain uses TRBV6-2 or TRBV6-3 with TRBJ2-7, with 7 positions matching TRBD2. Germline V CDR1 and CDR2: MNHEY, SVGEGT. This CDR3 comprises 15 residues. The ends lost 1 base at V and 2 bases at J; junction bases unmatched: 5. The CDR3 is CASSYLSGTTYEQYF. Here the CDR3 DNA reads TGTGCCAGCAGTTACTTATCCGGGACTACCTACGAGCAGTACTTC.